The table lists the clone carrying this TCR beta chain with many counts. What it recognizes is unknown. CDR1 is MNHEY and CDR2 is SVGEGT in the germline V gene. Trimming took off 0 bases at V and 6 bases at J, with 8 bases between the two ends. The length of the CDR3 is 13 residues. The data stem from a study of neurological immune-mediated disorders. 2 million unsorted PBMCs were stored in RNAlater at -80 °C before RNA extraction. Synthesis of cDNA was accomplished via 5'RACE employing 10-nucleotide random UMIs. TCRdb itself ran the 5' RACE reads through MiXCR, one entry per CDR3 protein. The data show 45,000 to 60,000 distinct CDR3 sequences, around 4% seen once. Broader study findings: HTLV-1-associated myelopathy had the most TCR clonal expansion, while multiple sclerosis had the least, a level that fell below healthy controls.

Input material: PBMCs. The V gene is TRBV6-2 or TRBV6-3, the J gene TRBJ1-2; D is unresolved. This TCR was sampled from a man aged 30 to 39 with multiple sclerosis. CDR3 loop: CASSYSGRNGYTF. In DNA form, the CDR3 reads TGTGCCAGCAGTTACTCCGGCAGGAATGGCTACACCTTC.